This T cell receptor (beta chain) was captured in a study of cytomegalovirus exposure and HLA in healthy donors. Study-level background: An early release of data contained approximately 80 million unique TCRs, which came from HLA-typed donors.

Comments on this clone: Its target is unknown.

Germline V lookup: CDR1 SGHNT, CDR2 YYREEE (reference sequence). The V and J ends lost 0 bases and 0 bases respectively, with 11 bases between them. The CDR3 loop spans 16 amino acids. The PCR made use of 60 Vbeta and 13 Jbeta primers. The data were produced by immunoSEQ multiplex PCR, yet TCRdb's version contains in-frame clones alone and is incomplete. The top ten clones hold 1.2% of a sample with 100,000 to 150,000 clones, around 80% of them seen once. General study points: Researchers counted roughly 150 TCR beta chains as cytomegalovirus-associated. When the data were analyzed later, several of the most significant clusters appeared to be linked to common viral pathogens. In presence/absence analyses, roughly uniform sequencing depth across donors was assumed.

Material for sequencing was PBMCs. The chain links TRBV5-4 to TRBJ2-3; unclear D gene. This TCR was recovered from a female donor in good health and CMV-seronegative. The CDR3 coding sequence is TGTGCCAGCAGCTTGGGAACTGCCACTAGCACAGATACGCAGTATTTT. Amino acid sequence: CASSLGTATSTDTQYF.